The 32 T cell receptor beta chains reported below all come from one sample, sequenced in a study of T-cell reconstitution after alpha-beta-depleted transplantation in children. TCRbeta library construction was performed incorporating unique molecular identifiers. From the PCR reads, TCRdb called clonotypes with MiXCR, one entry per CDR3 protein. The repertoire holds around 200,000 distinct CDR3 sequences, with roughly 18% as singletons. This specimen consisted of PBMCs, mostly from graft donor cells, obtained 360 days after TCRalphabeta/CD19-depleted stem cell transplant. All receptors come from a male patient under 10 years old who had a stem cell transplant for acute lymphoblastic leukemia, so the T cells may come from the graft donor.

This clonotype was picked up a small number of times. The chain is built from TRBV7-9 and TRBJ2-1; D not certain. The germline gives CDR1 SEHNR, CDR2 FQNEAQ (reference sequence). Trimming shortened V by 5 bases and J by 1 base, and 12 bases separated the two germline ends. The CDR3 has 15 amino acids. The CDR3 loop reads CASSPRPLSYNEQFF. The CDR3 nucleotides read TGTGCCAGCAGCCCTCGTCCGCTTTCCTACAATGAGCAGTTCTTC.

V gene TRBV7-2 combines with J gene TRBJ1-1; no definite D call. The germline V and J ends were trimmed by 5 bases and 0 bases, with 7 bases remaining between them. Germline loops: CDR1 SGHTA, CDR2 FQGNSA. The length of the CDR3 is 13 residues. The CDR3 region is CASSQILNTEAFF. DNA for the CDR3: TGTGCCAGCAGCCAAATCCTGAACACTGAAGCTTTCTTT. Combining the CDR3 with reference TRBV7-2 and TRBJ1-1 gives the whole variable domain GAGVSQSPSNKVTEKGKDVELRCDPISGHTALYWYRQSLGQGLEFLIYFQGNSAPDKSGLPSDRFSAERTGGSVSTLTIQRTQQEDSAVYLCASSQILNTEAFFGQGTRLTVV.

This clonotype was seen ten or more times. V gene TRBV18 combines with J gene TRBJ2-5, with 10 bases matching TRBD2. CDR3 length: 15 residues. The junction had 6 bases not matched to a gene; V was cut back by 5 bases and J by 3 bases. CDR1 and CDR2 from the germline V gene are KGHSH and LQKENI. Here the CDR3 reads CASSTSGGAEETQYF. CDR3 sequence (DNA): TGTGCCAGCTCAACAAGCGGGGGGGCTGAAGAGACCCAGTACTTC.

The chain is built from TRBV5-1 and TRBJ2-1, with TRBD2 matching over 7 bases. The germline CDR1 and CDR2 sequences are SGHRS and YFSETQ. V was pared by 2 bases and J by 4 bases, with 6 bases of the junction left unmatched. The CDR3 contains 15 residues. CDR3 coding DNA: TGCGCCAGCAGCTTCCTAGCGGAGCTATACAATGAGCAGTTCTTC. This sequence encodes CASSFLAELYNEQFF. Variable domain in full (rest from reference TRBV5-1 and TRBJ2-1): KAGVTQTPRYLIKTRGQQVTLSCSPISGHRSVSWYQQTPGQGLQFLFEYFSETQRNKGNFPGRFSGRQFSNSRSEMNVSTLELGDSALYLCASSFLAELYNEQFFGPGTRLTVL.

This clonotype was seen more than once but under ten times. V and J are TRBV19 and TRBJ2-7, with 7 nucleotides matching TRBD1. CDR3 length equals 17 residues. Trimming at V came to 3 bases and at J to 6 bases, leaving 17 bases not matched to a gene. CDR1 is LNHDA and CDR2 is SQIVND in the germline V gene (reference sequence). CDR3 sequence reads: CASSIGDIIRDRGEQYF. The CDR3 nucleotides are TGTGCCAGTAGTATCGGAGATATAATCCGGGACAGAGGCGAGCAGTACTTC.

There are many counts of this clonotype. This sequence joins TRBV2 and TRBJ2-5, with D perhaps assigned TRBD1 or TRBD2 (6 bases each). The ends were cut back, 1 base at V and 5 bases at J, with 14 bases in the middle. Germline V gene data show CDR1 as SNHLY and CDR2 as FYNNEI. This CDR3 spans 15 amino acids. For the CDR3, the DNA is TGTGCCAGCAGTGAAGAACGCACAGGGAGGGAGACCCAGTACTTC. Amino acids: CASSEERTGRETQYF.

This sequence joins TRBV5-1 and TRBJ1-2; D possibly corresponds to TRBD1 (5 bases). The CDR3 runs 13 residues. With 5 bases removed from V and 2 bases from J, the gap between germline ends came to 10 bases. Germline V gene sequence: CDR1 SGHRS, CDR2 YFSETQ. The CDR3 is CASRERQNYGYTF. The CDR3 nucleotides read TGCGCCAGCAGGGAAAGACAGAACTATGGCTACACCTTC. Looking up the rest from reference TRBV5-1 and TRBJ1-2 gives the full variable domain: KAGVTQTPRYLIKTRGQQVTLSCSPISGHRSVSWYQQTPGQGLQFLFEYFSETQRNKGNFPGRFSGRQFSNSRSEMNVSTLELGDSALYLCASRERQNYGYTFGSGTRLTVV.

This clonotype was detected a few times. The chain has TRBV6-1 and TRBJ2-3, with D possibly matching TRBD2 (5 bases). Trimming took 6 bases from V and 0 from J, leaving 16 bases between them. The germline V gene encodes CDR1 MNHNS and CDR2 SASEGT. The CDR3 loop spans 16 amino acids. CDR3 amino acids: CASSGLGDTSTDTQYF. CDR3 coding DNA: TGTGCCAGCAGCGGACTCGGGGATACTAGCACAGATACGCAGTATTTT.

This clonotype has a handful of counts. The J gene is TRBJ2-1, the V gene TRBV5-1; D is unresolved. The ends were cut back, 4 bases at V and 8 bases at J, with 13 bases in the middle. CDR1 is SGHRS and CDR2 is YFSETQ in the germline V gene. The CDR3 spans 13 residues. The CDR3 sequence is CASSPQPFDEQFF. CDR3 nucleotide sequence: TGCGCCAGCAGCCCCCAGCCTTTCGATGAGCAGTTCTTC.

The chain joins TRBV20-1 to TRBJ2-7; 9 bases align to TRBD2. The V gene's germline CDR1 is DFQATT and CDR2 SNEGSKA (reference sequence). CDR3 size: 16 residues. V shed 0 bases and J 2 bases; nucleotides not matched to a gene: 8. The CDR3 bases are TGCAGTGCTAGAGATCGGGTAGCGGGGGTACCCTACGAGCAGTACTTC. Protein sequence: CSARDRVAGVPYEQYF.

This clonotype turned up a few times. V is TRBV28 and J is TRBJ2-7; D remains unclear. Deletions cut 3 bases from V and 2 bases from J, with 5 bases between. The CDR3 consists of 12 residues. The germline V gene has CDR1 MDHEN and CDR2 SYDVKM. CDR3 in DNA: TGTGCCAGCAGTTTGCTACCCTACGAGCAGTACTTC. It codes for CASSLLPYEQYF.

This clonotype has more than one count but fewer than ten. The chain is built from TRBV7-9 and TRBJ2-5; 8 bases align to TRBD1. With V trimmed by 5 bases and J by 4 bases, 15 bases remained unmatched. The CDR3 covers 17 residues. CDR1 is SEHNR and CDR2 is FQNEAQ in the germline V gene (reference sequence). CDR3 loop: CASSQGTLDRERETQYF. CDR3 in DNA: TGTGCCAGCAGCCAAGGGACGTTGGACAGGGAGAGAGAGACCCAGTACTTC.

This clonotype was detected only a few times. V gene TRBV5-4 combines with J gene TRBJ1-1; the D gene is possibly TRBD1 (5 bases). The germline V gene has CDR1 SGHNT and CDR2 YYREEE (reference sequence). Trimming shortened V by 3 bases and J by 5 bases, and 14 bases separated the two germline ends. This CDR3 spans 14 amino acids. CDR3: CASSYDSDHTEAFF. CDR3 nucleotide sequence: TGTGCCAGCAGCTACGACAGCGATCATACTGAAGCTTTCTTT.

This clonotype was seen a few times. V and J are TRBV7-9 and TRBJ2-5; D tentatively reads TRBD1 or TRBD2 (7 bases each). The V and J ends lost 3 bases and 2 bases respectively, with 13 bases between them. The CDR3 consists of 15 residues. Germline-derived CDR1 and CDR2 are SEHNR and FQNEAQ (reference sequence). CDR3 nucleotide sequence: TGTGCCAGCAGCTTGGGGGGGGACAGTCAAGAGACCCAGTACTTC. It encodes CASSLGGDSQETQYF. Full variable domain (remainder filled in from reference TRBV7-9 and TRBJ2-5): DTGVSQNPRHKITKRGQNVTFRCDPISEHNRLYWYRQTLGQGPEFLTYFQNEAQLEKSRLLSDRFSAERPKGSFSTLEIQRTEQGDSAMYLCASSLGGDSQETQYFGPGTRLLVL.

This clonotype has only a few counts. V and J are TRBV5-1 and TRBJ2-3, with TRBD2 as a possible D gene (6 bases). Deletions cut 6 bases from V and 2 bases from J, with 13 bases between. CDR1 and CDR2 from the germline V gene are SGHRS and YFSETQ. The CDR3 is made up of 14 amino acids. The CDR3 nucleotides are TGCGCCAGCACTCCGGGACTCATCACAGATACGCAGTATTTT. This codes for CASTPGLITDTQYF.

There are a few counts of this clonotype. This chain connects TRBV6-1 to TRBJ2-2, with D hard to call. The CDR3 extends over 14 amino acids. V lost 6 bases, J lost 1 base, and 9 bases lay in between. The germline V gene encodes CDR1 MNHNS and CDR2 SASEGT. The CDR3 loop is CASRKRVNTGELFF. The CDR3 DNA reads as TGTGCCAGCAGGAAACGTGTGAACACCGGGGAGCTGTTTTTT.

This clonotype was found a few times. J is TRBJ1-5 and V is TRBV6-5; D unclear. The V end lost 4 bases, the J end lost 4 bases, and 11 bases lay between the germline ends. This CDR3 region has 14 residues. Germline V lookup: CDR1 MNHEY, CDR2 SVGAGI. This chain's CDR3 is CASSLERENQPQHF. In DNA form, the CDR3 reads TGTGCCAGCAGTTTAGAACGGGAGAATCAGCCCCAGCATTTT.

The CDR3 here is CASSRGLAPNYGYTF. DNA of the CDR3: TGCGCCAGCAGCCGGGGACTGGCCCCTAACTATGGCTACACCTTC. The chain carries TRBV5-1 and TRBJ1-2, with D tentatively TRBD1 (5 bases). The V gene lost 4 bases and the J gene lost 0 bases, with 13 bases spanning the gap. The CDR3 consists of 15 residues. Germline values: CDR1 SGHRS, CDR2 YFSETQ.

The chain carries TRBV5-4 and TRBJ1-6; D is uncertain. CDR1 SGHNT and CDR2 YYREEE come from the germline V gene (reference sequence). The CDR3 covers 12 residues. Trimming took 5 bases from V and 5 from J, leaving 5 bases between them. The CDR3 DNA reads TGTGCCAGCAGACGGGATAATTCACCCCTCCACTTT. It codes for CASRRDNSPLHF.

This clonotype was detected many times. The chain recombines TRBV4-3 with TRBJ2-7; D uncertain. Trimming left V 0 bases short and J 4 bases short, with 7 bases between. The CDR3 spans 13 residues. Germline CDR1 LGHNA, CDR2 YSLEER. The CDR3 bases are TGCGCCAGCAGCCAAGATCAGGTGTACGAGCAGTACTTC. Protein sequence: CASSQDQVYEQYF.

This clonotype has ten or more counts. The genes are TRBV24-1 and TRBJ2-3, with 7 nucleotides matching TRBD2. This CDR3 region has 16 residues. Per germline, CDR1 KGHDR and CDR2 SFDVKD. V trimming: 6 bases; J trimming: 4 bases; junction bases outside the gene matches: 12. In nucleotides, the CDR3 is TGTGCCACCAGTCCTTCGCACGGGGGGATTTCAGATACGCAGTATTTT. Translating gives CATSPSHGGISDTQYF.

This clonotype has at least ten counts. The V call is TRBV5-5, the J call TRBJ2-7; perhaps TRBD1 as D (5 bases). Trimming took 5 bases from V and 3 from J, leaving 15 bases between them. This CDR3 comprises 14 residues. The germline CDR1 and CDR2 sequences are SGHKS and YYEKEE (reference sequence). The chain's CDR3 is CASSYEDNHYEQYF. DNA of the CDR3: TGTGCCAGCAGTTACGAGGACAATCACTACGAGCAGTACTTC. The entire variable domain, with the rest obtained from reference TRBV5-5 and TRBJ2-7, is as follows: DAGVTQSPTHLIKTRGQQVTLRCSPISGHKSVSWYQQVLGQGPQFIFQYYEKEERGRGNFPDRFSARQFPNYSSELNVNALLLGDSALYLCASSYEDNHYEQYFGPGTRLTVT.

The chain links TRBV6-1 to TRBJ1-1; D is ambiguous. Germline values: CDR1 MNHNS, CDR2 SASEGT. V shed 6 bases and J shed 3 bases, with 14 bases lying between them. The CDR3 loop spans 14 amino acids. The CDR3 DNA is TGTGCCAGCAGCCTCGGTGGTACAGACACTGAAGCTTTCTTT. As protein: CASSLGGTDTEAFF.

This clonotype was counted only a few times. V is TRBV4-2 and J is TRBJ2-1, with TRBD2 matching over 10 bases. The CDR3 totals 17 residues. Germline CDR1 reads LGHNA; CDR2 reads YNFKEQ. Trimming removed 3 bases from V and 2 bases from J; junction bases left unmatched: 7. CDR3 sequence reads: CASSQYSGRTPYNEQFF. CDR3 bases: TGTGCCAGCAGCCAGTATAGCGGGAGGACTCCCTACAATGAGCAGTTCTTC.

The CDR3 reads CSVGLMLKETQYF. The CDR3 DNA reads TGCAGCGTGGGACTGATGCTAAAAGAGACCCAGTACTTC. The rearrangement joins TRBV29-1 to TRBJ2-5, with a tentative D call TRBD2 (6 bases). The germline V and J ends were trimmed by 6 bases and 3 bases, with 14 bases remaining between them. CDR3 length equals 13 residues. CDR1 and CDR2 (germline): SQVTM, ANQGSEA.

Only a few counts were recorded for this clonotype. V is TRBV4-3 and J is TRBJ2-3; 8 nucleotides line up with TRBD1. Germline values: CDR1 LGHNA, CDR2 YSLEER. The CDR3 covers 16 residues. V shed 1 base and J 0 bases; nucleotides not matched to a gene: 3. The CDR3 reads CASSQAQGGSTDTQYF. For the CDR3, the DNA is TGCGCCAGCAGCCAAGCACAGGGGGGTAGCACAGATACGCAGTATTTT.

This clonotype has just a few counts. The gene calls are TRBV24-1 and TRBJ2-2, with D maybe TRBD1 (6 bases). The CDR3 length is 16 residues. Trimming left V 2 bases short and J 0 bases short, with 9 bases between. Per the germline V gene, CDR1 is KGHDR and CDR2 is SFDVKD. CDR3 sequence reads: CATSDSGQPNTGELFF. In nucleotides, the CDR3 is TGTGCCACCAGTGATTCCGGACAGCCGAACACCGGGGAGCTGTTTTTT.

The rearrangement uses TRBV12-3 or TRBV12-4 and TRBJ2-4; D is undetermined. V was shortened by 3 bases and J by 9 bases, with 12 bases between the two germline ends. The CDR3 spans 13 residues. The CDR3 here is CASSLSASSIQYF. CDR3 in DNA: TGTGCCAGCAGTTTGTCTGCATCGAGCATTCAGTACTTC.

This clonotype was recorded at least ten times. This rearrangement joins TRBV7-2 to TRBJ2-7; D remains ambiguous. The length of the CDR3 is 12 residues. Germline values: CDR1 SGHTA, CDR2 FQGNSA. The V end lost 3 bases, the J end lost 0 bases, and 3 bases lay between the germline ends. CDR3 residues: CASSFLSYEQYF. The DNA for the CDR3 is TGTGCCAGCAGCTTCCTCTCCTACGAGCAGTACTTC.

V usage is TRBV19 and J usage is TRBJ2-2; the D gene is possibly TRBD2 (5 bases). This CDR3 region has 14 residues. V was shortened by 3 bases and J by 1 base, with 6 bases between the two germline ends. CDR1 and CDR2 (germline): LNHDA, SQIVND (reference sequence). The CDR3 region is CASSIRGNTGELFF. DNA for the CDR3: TGTGCCAGTAGTATTCGGGGGAACACCGGGGAGCTGTTTTTT.

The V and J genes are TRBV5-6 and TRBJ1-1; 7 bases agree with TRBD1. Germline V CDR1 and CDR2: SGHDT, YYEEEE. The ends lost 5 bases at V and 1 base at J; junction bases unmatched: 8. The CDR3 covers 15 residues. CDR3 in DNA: TGTGCCAGCAGAAGAAGGACAGGAAAGAACACTGAAGCTTTCTTT. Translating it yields CASRRRTGKNTEAFF.

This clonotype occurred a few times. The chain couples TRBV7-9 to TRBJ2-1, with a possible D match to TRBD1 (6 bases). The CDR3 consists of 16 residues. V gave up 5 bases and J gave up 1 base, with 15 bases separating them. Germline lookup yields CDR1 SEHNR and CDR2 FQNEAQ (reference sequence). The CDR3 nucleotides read TGTGCCAGCAGCCCTAGAGGGGGAAAGTCCTACAATGAGCAGTTCTTC. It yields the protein CASSPRGGKSYNEQFF.